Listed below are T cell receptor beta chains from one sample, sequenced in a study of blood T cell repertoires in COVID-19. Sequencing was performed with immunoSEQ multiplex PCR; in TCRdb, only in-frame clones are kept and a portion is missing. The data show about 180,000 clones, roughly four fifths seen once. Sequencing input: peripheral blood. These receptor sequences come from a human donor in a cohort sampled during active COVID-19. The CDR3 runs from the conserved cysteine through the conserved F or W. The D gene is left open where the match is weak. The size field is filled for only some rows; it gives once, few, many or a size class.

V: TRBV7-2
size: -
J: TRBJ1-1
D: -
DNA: TGTGCCAGCAGCCAATGGGGGGGCCTCAGGGGTGAAGCTTTCTTT
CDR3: CASSQWGGLRGEAFF

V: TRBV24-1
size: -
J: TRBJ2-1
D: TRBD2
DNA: TGTGCCACCAGTAGTAGCGGGGTAAGCTCCTACAATGAGCAGTTCTTC
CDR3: CATSSSGVSSYNEQFF

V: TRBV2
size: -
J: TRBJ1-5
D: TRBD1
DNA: TGTGCCAGCAGTACAGGGGGCCCCAATCAGCCCCAGCATTTT
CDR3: CASSTGGPNQPQHF

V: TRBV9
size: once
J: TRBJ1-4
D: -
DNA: TGTGCCAGCAGCGTAGACCGGGGAGCTAATGAAAAACTGTTTTTT
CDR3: CASSVDRGANEKLFF

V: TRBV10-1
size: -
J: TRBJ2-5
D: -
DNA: TGCGCCAGCAGTGAGTCCGGGAGAACCGAGACCCAGTACTTC
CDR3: CASSESGRTETQYF

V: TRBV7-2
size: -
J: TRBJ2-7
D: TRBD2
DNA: TGTGCCAGCAGCTTAGTACTAGCGGGGGCTATGACCTACGAGCAGTACTTC
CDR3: CASSLVLAGAMTYEQYF

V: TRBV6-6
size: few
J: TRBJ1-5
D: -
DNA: TGTGCCAGCAGTTACTCAGGAGGATTTAGCAATCAGCCCCAGCATTTT
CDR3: CASSYSGGFSNQPQHF

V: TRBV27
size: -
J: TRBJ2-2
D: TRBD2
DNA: TGTGCCAGCAGTTTATCGCCCACTAGCGGGAGAACCGGGGAGCTGTTTTTT
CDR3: CASSLSPTSGRTGELFF

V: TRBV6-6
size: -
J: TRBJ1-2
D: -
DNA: TGTGCCAGCAGTTACTTGACAGGAAACTATGGCTACACCTTC
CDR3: CASSYLTGNYGYTF

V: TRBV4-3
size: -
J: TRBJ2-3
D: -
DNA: TGCGCCAGCAGCCAAGCGCTCAAACCAACTAGCACAGATACGCAGTATTTT
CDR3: CASSQALKPTSTDTQYF

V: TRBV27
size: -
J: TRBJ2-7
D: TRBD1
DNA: TGTGCCAGCAGTTTAGGGACAGGGGGCGTTTACGAGCAGTACTTC
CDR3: CASSLGTGGVYEQYF

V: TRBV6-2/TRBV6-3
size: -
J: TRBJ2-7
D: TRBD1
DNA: TGTGCCAGCAGTTCGGGACAGAGAGCCTACGAGCAGTACTTC
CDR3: CASSSGQRAYEQYF

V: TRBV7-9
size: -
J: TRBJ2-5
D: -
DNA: TGTGCCAGCACCCCCCAGGGGTTAGCGACACAAGAGACCCAGTACTTC
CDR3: CASTPQGLATQETQYF